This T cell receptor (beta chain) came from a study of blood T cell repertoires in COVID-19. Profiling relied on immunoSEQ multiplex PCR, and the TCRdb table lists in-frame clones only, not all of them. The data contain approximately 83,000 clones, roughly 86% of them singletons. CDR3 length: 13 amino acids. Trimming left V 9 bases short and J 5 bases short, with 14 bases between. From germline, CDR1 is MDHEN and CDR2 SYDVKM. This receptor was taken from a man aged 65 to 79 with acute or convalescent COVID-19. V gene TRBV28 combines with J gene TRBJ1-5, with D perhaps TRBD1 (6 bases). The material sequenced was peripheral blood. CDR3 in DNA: TGTGCCAGTCTAACAGGGATCCATCAGCCCCAGCATTTT. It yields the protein CASLTGIHQPQHF.